The 21 T cell receptor beta chains presented below share a single source sample, sequenced in a study of early T cells in non-severe SARS-CoV-2 infection. MiXCR, applied by TCRdb to the 5' RACE reads, yields one record per CDR3 protein. The table shows more than 45,000 distinct CDR3 sequences, with about 5.6% occurring only once. Sequenced sample: whole blood. The receptor source for this set is an adult who was a healthcare worker with PCR-confirmed SARS-CoV-2 infection or an uninfected control (not recorded which).

The sample holds many counts of this clonotype. The chain is built from TRBV27 and TRBJ1-6; 7 nucleotides align to TRBD1. CDR3 length: 15 amino acids. The germline V gene has CDR1 MNHEY and CDR2 SMNVEV (reference sequence). After removal of 4 bases from V and 6 bases from J, the junction contained 6 bases not matched to a gene. The CDR3 DNA reads TGTGCCAGCAGTTCCCGGGACAGTTCTAATTCACCCCTCCACTTT. Its protein is CASSSRDSSNSPLHF.

In its sample, this clonotype was seen many times. CDR3 residues: CSARDLGGWRETQYF. In nucleotides, the CDR3 is TGCAGTGCTAGAGATCTGGGAGGGTGGCGAGAGACCCAGTACTTC. The gene calls are TRBV20-1 and TRBJ2-5; 7 nucleotides agree with TRBD2. V gave up 0 bases and J gave up 4 bases; unmatched junction bases: 8. The V gene's germline CDR1 is DFQATT and CDR2 SNEGSKA (reference sequence). The CDR3 length is 15 residues.

This clonotype was counted ten times or more. The rearrangement uses TRBV2 and TRBJ2-7; TRBD1 aligns across 7 bases. CDR1 and CDR2 (germline): SNHLY, FYNNEI. After removal of 5 bases from V and 1 base from J, the junction contained 5 bases not matched to a gene. The CDR3 has 14 residues. The CDR3, as DNA: TGTGCCAGCAGTCCCTGGACAGGATCCTACGAGCAGTACTTC. Protein sequence: CASSPWTGSYEQYF.

This clonotype was detected many times. This chain links TRBV2 with TRBJ1-1; D gene unclear. The CDR3 runs to 13 residues. In germline, CDR1 is SNHLY, CDR2 FYNNEI. Trimming took 4 bases from V and 2 from J, leaving 8 bases between them. CDR3 in DNA: TGTGCCAGCAGTGGTGGCAGAAACACTGAAGCTTTCTTT. This gives the protein CASSGGRNTEAFF. Supplemented by reference TRBV2 and TRBJ1-1, the full variable domain reads EPEVTQTPSHQVTQMGQEVILRCVPISNHLYFYWYRQILGQKVEFLVSFYNNEISEKSEIFDDQFSVERPDGSNFTLKIRSTKLEDSAMYFCASSGGRNTEAFFGQGTRLTVV.

This clonotype was observed at least ten times. V and J are TRBV2 and TRBJ2-1, with D tentatively TRBD2 (7 bases). Trimming took off 6 bases at V and 6 bases at J, with 15 bases between the two ends. CDR3 length: 14 residues. Germline V gene sequence: CDR1 SNHLY, CDR2 FYNNEI. The CDR3 region is CASRVGGPGNEQFF. For the CDR3, the DNA is TGTGCCAGCAGGGTGGGGGGGCCTGGCAATGAGCAGTTCTTC.

V gene TRBV28 combines with J gene TRBJ2-2, with a weak D call TRBD1 (6 bases). V lost 7 bases, J lost 6 bases, and 12 bases lay in between. The V gene's germline CDR1 is MDHEN and CDR2 SYDVKM. The CDR3 has 13 amino acids. Written as DNA, the CDR3 is TGTGCCAGCAACACAGGGTTCGCCGGGGAGCTGTTTTTT. Translated, it gives CASNTGFAGELFF.

This clonotype was found a few times. The rearrangement uses TRBV7-2 and TRBJ2-1; 7 nucleotides align to TRBD1. Germline-derived CDR1 and CDR2 are SGHTA and FQGNSA. This CDR3 comprises 14 residues. J was trimmed by 7 bases and V by 5 bases; bases with no gene match: 8. CDR3 sequence reads: CASSLQVTGNEQFF. As DNA, the CDR3 is TGTGCCAGCAGCCTCCAAGTGACAGGGAATGAGCAGTTCTTC.

The sample holds many counts of this clonotype. The chain joins TRBV15 to TRBJ1-2, with D unresolved. This CDR3 is 15 amino acids long. The germline gives CDR1 LNHNV, CDR2 YYDKDF (reference sequence). Trimming removed 0 bases at V and 5 bases at J, with 13 bases between. For the CDR3, the DNA is TGTGCCACCAGCAGAGATACGGGTCGGAATTATGGCTACACCTTC. This gives the protein CATSRDTGRNYGYTF.

The sample holds many counts of this clonotype. This chain uses TRBV29-1 with TRBJ2-5; the D call may be TRBD1 or TRBD2 (5 bases each). Germline CDR1 is SQVTM and CDR2 is ANQGSEA. The CDR3 length is 13 residues. Trimming took 7 bases from V and 8 from J, leaving 20 bases between them. The DNA for the CDR3 is TGCAGCGCCCGGGACCCGAGGGGAGCAACCCAGTACTTC. It specifies CSARDPRGATQYF.

This chain uses TRBV7-6 with TRBJ2-3; 8 bases agree with TRBD2. The CDR3 is 15 amino acids. Trimming removed 0 bases from V and 2 bases from J; junction bases left unmatched: 1. Germline CDR1 reads SGHVS; CDR2 reads FNYEAQ. This CDR3 is CASSLASGATDTQYF. The CDR3 DNA is TGTGCCAGCAGCTTAGCTAGCGGGGCCACAGATACGCAGTATTTT.

Only a few counts were recorded for this clonotype. The chain is built from TRBV29-1 and TRBJ2-7; TRBD1 might be the D (5 bases). This CDR3 contains 13 residues. The V gene's germline CDR1 is SQVTM and CDR2 ANQGSEA. V lost 7 bases and J lost 0, with 13 bases in between. CDR3 residues: CSAGAESSYEQYF. Here the CDR3 DNA reads TGCAGCGCTGGGGCGGAGAGCTCCTACGAGCAGTACTTC.

Relative to its sample, this clonotype is medium-sized. The chain couples TRBV2 to TRBJ1-1, with 9 positions matching TRBD1. V was clipped by 7 bases and J by 6 bases; unmatched bases: 6. The CDR3 has 13 amino acids. CDR1 is SNHLY, CDR2 FYNNEI, per germline. CDR3 DNA sequence: TGTGCCAGCATCCGGGACAGGGTCCCTGAAGCTTTCTTT. Amino acid sequence: CASIRDRVPEAFF.

This clonotype appeared many times. This chain uses TRBV5-4 with TRBJ1-1; 8 bases fit TRBD1. This CDR3 has 14 residues. CDR1 is SGHNT and CDR2 is YYREEE in the germline V gene (reference sequence). V was clipped by 4 bases and J by 3 bases; unmatched bases: 5. CDR3 region: CASSLTGGHTEAFF. The CDR3, as DNA: TGTGCCAGCAGCCTTACAGGGGGGCACACTGAAGCTTTCTTT.

This clonotype has a count of ten or more. The chain uses TRBV20-1 and TRBJ1-1; tentative D call: TRBD1 (6 bases). CDR1 and CDR2 (germline): DFQATT, SNEGSKA (reference sequence). CDR3 length equals 12 residues. Trimming shortened V by 5 bases and J by 12 bases, and 19 bases separated the two germline ends. The DNA for the CDR3 is TGCAGTGCTTACAGGGTGCGAGGAGAGACTTTCTTT. Its protein is CSAYRVRGETFF.

There are a few counts of this clonotype. The rearrangement links TRBV28 to TRBJ2-7; the D gene is possibly TRBD2 (5 bases). Germline assignment: CDR1 MDHEN and CDR2 SYDVKM. The CDR3 loop spans 13 amino acids. Trimming took off 8 bases at V and 6 bases at J, with 17 bases between the two ends. The CDR3 DNA sequence: TGTGCCAGCGCCACACCCTGGAGCGGCGAGCAGTACTTC. It yields the protein CASATPWSGEQYF.

This clonotype was counted ten times or more. V is TRBV6-2 or TRBV6-3 and J is TRBJ1-5, with D possibly matching TRBD1 (5 bases). Germline V lookup: CDR1 MNHEY, CDR2 SVGEGT. V lost 5 bases to trimming and J lost 6 bases, with 17 bases between them. The CDR3 is 15 residues long. The CDR3 sequence: CASSEGLPAGQPQHF. The CDR3 DNA sequence: TGTGCCAGCAGTGAGGGACTCCCCGCGGGTCAGCCCCAGCATTTT.

There are many counts of this clonotype. V gene TRBV9 combines with J gene TRBJ2-5; either TRBD1 or TRBD2 may fit D (6 bases each). The CDR3 spans 15 residues. Trimming removed 4 bases at V and 4 bases at J, with 17 bases between. Germline V lookup: CDR1 SGDLS, CDR2 YYNGEE. The CDR3 DNA reads TGTGCCAGCAGCCCCCCTTGGGGGGCTGGAGAGACCCAGTACTTC. Protein: CASSPPWGAGETQYF.

This clonotype was detected ten times or more. V gene TRBV6-2 or TRBV6-3 combines with J gene TRBJ2-2; D is possibly TRBD1 (5 bases). V was clipped by 6 bases and J by 6 bases, with 20 bases between them. Germline V CDR1 and CDR2: MNHEY, SVGEGT. The CDR3 extends over 16 amino acids. CDR3 protein: CASSEPGTGPPGELFF. In DNA, the CDR3 is TGTGCCAGCAGCGAACCGGGTACAGGTCCTCCCGGGGAGCTGTTTTTT.

This clonotype was counted a few times. The chain has TRBV30 and TRBJ1-5; possibly TRBD1 for D (6 bases). Germline CDR1 and CDR2: GTSNPN and SVGIG (reference sequence). The V end was cut by 2 bases, the J end by 7 bases, with 12 bases between. This CDR3 spans 13 amino acids. The CDR3: CAWSPGAQQPQHF. CDR3 nucleotides: TGTGCCTGGAGTCCGGGGGCCCAGCAGCCCCAGCATTTT.

The gene calls are TRBV5-1 and TRBJ2-7; 14 bases match TRBD2. CDR1 and CDR2 from the germline V gene are SGHRS and YFSETQ. This CDR3 comprises 15 residues. After removal of 4 bases from V and 5 bases from J, the junction contained 5 bases not matched to a gene. The CDR3 DNA is TGCGCCAGCAGCGCCGGGACTAGCGGGGGCAACGAGCAGTACTTC. Amino acid sequence: CASSAGTSGGNEQYF.

This clonotype occurred many times. The V call is TRBV29-1, the J call TRBJ1-1; D is unclear. Looked up from germline, CDR1 is SQVTM and CDR2 is ANQGSEA. The CDR3 length is 14 residues. V was trimmed by 4 bases and J by 4 bases, leaving 16 bases between them. This chain's CDR3 is CSVGVSLWGTEAFF. DNA of the CDR3: TGCAGCGTTGGGGTTTCCCTGTGGGGCACTGAAGCTTTCTTT.